Listed here are 16 T cell receptor beta chains from one sample, sequenced in a study of T cell repertoires in cytomegalovirus infection. TCRdb independently ran MiXCR on the reads; one entry per CDR3 protein. The repertoire holds 200,000 or so distinct CDR3 sequences, approximately 28% seen once, with about 31% in the top ten. The sequencing input was PBMCs. The receptors stem from a human donor in good health (CMV status not recorded). Some clones in this sample may be carry-over from other donors' samples.

V and J are TRBV5-3 and TRBJ1-1; D gene unclear. TRBV5-3 is labeled an ORF, and its function is uncertain. The CDR3 length is 13 residues. The V gene lost 9 bases and the J gene lost 6 bases, with 18 bases spanning the gap. The CDR3 loop reads CATSPFDFPEAFF. CDR3 nucleotide sequence: TGTGCCACTTCTCCCTTTGACTTCCCTGAAGCTTTCTTT.

This clonotype was counted only a few times. The rearrangement links TRBV5-1 to TRBJ1-1; tentatively, D is TRBD1 (5 bases). Germline CDR1 is SGHRS and CDR2 is YFSETQ. This CDR3 has 16 residues. Trimming left V 4 bases short and J 5 bases short, with 21 bases between. The CDR3 is CASSPPRDAGRTEAFF. The CDR3, as DNA: TGCGCCAGCAGCCCGCCCCGGGACGCCGGGAGGACTGAAGCTTTCTTT.

This clonotype was seen only a few times. This chain uses TRBV6-6 with TRBJ1-1, with D hard to call. Germline CDR1 is MNHNY and CDR2 is SVGAGI (reference sequence). Trimming shortened V by 6 bases and J by 1 base, and 9 bases separated the two germline ends. The CDR3 extends over 13 amino acids. CDR3: CASSSYQNTEAFF. The CDR3 DNA reads TGTGCCAGCAGCTCGTACCAGAACACTGAAGCTTTCTTT.

The chain has TRBV5-1 and TRBJ2-2; D is ambiguous. The CDR3 has 13 amino acids. Germline lookup yields CDR1 SGHRS and CDR2 YFSETQ. The V gene lost 0 bases and the J gene lost 5 bases, with 5 bases spanning the gap. CDR3 sequence: CASSLDFTGELFF. CDR3 sequence (DNA): TGCGCCAGCAGCTTGGATTTTACCGGGGAGCTGTTTTTT.

The chain joins TRBV20-1 to TRBJ2-5, with D possibly being TRBD1 or TRBD2 (5 bases each). Germline assignment: CDR1 DFQATT and CDR2 SNEGSKA (reference sequence). V was pared by 4 bases and J by 2 bases, with 14 bases between. The CDR3 extends over 14 amino acids. The CDR3 DNA follows: TGCAGTGCTACTGGGGGAAGCAGGCAAGAGACCCAGTACTTC. It is translated as CSATGGSRQETQYF.

The chain recombines TRBV14 with TRBJ1-2, with D unresolved. Trimming stripped 1 base from V and 8 bases from J, with 14 bases between. CDR1 and CDR2 from the germline V gene are SGHDN and FVKESK. CDR3 length equals 14 residues. The CDR3 spells CASSQALGQPGYTF. In nucleotides, the CDR3 is TGTGCCAGCAGCCAAGCACTAGGGCAGCCGGGCTACACCTTC. Together with reference TRBV14 and TRBJ1-2, the CDR3 gives the full variable domain: EAGVTQFPSHSVIEKGQTVTLRCDPISGHDNLYWYRRVMGKEIKFLLHFVKESKQDESGMPNNRFLAERTGGTYSTLKVQPAELEDSGVYFCASSQALGQPGYTFGSGTRLTVV.

This sequence joins TRBV7-8 and TRBJ2-7; no definite D call. V was pared by 0 bases and J by 1 base, with 10 bases between. The CDR3 contains 15 residues. Germline loops: CDR1 SGHVS, CDR2 FQNEAQ. The CDR3 region is CASSLAPWQSYEQYF. CDR3 bases: TGTGCCAGCAGCTTAGCGCCGTGGCAGTCCTACGAGCAGTACTTC.

This chain links TRBV27 with TRBJ2-5, with 8 nucleotides matching TRBD1. Looked up from germline, CDR1 is MNHEY and CDR2 is SMNVEV (reference sequence). With 10 bases clipped from V and 3 bases from J, the junction kept 7 bases outside the gene matches. The CDR3 consists of 13 residues. The CDR3 reads CANTDRAEETQYF. CDR3 DNA: TGTGCCAACACGGACAGGGCTGAAGAGACCCAGTACTTC.

The sample holds many counts of this clonotype. The chain carries TRBV7-8 and TRBJ1-1; the D gene is possibly TRBD1 (6 bases). Per germline, CDR1 SGHVS and CDR2 FQNEAQ. The V gene lost 5 bases and the J gene lost 1 base, with 14 bases spanning the gap. The CDR3 is 15 amino acids. CDR3 in amino acids: CASSLVSGANTEAFF. The CDR3 DNA is TGTGCCAGCAGCCTAGTGTCAGGGGCGAACACTGAAGCTTTCTTT. Based on the CDR3 plus reference TRBV7-8 and TRBJ1-1, the full variable domain is GAGVSQSPRYKVAKRGQDVALRCDPISGHVSLFWYQQALGQGPEFLTYFQNEAQLDKSGLPSDRFFAERPEGSVSTLKIQRTQQEDSAVYLCASSLVSGANTEAFFGQGTRLTVV.

This clonotype occurred a few times. V is TRBV29-1 and J is TRBJ2-3, with D tentatively TRBD1 (5 bases). Trimming shortened V by 6 bases and J by 5 bases, and 9 bases separated the two germline ends. The CDR3 runs to 11 residues. Per the germline V gene, CDR1 is SQVTM and CDR2 is ANQGSEA. In nucleotides, the CDR3 is TGCAGCGTCAGGGTGGGAGATACGCAGTATTTT. Translated, it gives CSVRVGDTQYF.

This clonotype was found many times. J is TRBJ1-2 and V is TRBV7-2; 7 bases match TRBD1. Trimming cost V 2 bases and J 8 bases; bases outside gene matches: 5. Germline V lookup: CDR1 SGHTA, CDR2 FQGNSA. The CDR3 spans 13 residues. CDR3 sequence reads: CASSLKGARGYTF. The CDR3 bases are TGTGCCAGCAGCTTAAAGGGGGCGCGGGGCTACACCTTC.

This clonotype was seen only a few times. V usage is TRBV2 and J usage is TRBJ1-1, with D perhaps TRBD1 (6 bases). CDR1 SNHLY and CDR2 FYNNEI come from the germline V gene. Trimming shortened V by 8 bases and J by 4 bases, and 17 bases separated the two germline ends. The CDR3 is made up of 14 amino acids. CDR3 region: CASVAVAGATEAFF. The CDR3 DNA sequence: TGTGCCAGCGTGGCGGTAGCGGGGGCCACTGAAGCTTTCTTT.

Many counts were recorded for this clonotype. CDR3 loop: CASSSKRTGLLAKNIQYF. The CDR3 DNA is TGTGCCAGCAGCAGCAAGAGGACAGGGCTTTTAGCCAAAAACATTCAGTACTTC. The rearrangement uses TRBV7-2 and TRBJ2-4; 8 nucleotides match TRBD1. This CDR3 has 18 amino acids. With V trimmed by 5 bases and J by 0 bases, 12 bases remained unmatched. Looked up from germline, CDR1 is SGHTA and CDR2 is FQGNSA.

This clonotype was observed at least ten times. The chain carries TRBV7-9 and TRBJ1-5; the match to TRBD1 covers 7 bases. V shed 5 bases and J 3 bases; nucleotides not matched to a gene: 7. Germline V gene lookup returns CDR1 SEHNR and CDR2 FQNEAQ (reference sequence). This CDR3 region has 15 residues. CDR3 amino acids: CASSRGQQANQPQHF. For the CDR3, the DNA is TGTGCCAGCAGCCGGGGACAGCAAGCCAATCAGCCCCAGCATTTT.

In nucleotides, the CDR3 is TGCAGCGTTGACAGGGGGCCCTATGGCTACACCTTC. Encoded protein: CSVDRGPYGYTF. The chain links TRBV29-1 to TRBJ1-2; TRBD1 aligns across 8 bases. CDR1 and CDR2 (germline): SQVTM, ANQGSEA. The length of the CDR3 is 12 residues. J lost 4 bases, V lost 3 bases, and 1 base had no gene match.

This chain joins TRBV6-2 or TRBV6-3 and TRBJ1-5; D not certain. The CDR3 covers 14 residues. Germline CDR1 is MNHEY and CDR2 is SVGEGT. The ends were cut back, 8 bases at V and 6 bases at J, with 17 bases in the middle. This CDR3 reads CASARGSSGQPQHF. CDR3 nucleotides: TGTGCCAGCGCGCGGGGTTCCTCGGGTCAGCCCCAGCATTTT.